The 20 T cell receptor beta chains in this list originate from one sample, sequenced in a study of cytomegalovirus exposure and HLA in healthy donors. In the PCR, 60 Vbeta and 13 Jbeta primers were used. The table came from immunoSEQ multiplex PCR; TCRdb's copy has only in-frame clones and leaves some out. This sample has about 96,000 clones, with 65% to 85% found just once. Sequenced: PBMCs. The source of these receptors is a female donor in good health and CMV-seropositive.

The genes are TRBV28 and TRBJ2-7; D may be TRBD1 (7 bases). Trimming took 8 bases from V and 4 from J, leaving 12 bases between them. Per the germline V gene, CDR1 is MDHEN and CDR2 is SYDVKM. The CDR3 extends over 12 amino acids. The CDR3 DNA reads as TGTGCCAGCGGAGGGGGCGCGTACGAGCAGTACTTC. Encoded protein: CASGGGAYEQYF.

A remark on this clone: The junction departs from germline at one end; a sequencing error may be responsible. The rearrangement uses TRBV2 and TRBJ1-2; no clear D gene. Germline assignment: CDR1 SNHLY and CDR2 FYNNEI. The CDR3 totals 11 residues. The CDR3 bases are TGTACCGAAGCCTTAACCTCGACTATGGCCTTC. This gives the protein CTEALTSTMAF.

This clone was detected a few times. The rearrangement links TRBV9 to TRBJ2-3, with 7 bases fitting TRBD1. Germline CDR1 reads SGDLS; CDR2 reads YYNGEE. V dropped 0 bases and J dropped 9; count of bases not matched to a gene: 7. CDR3 length equals 14 residues. The CDR3 reads CASSVESGTATQYF. In nucleotides, the CDR3 is TGTGCCAGCAGCGTAGAGTCCGGGACAGCCACGCAGTATTTT.

This clone was counted once. The genes are TRBV25-1 and TRBJ2-3; tentative D call: TRBD2 (5 bases). Trimming cost V 4 bases and J 4 bases, with 9 bases left between them. CDR3 size: 13 residues. CDR1 and CDR2 (germline): MGHDK, SYGVNS. The DNA of the CDR3 is TGTGCCAGCAGTGTTACGGGGTCAGATACGCAGTATTTT. Translation gives CASSVTGSDTQYF.

The gene calls are TRBV4-2 and TRBJ1-5; D possibly corresponds to TRBD1 (6 bases). The CDR3 spans 16 residues. Germline loops: CDR1 LGHNA, CDR2 YNFKEQ. V lost 0 bases, J lost 0 bases, and 9 bases lay in between. The CDR3 DNA reads TGTGCCAGCAGCCAAGATGACAGGTATAGCAATCAGCCCCAGCATTTT. Encoded protein: CASSQDDRYSNQPQHF.

This chain links TRBV4-3 with TRBJ1-2; perhaps TRBD1 as D (5 bases). Germline V gene sequence: CDR1 LGHNA, CDR2 YSLEER. The CDR3 is made up of 16 amino acids. The V and J ends lost 0 bases and 8 bases respectively, with 19 bases between them. The CDR3 nucleotides are TGCGCCAGCAGCCAAGAAATAATTCGGGCAGGGCAAGGCTACACCTTC. Its translation: CASSQEIIRAGQGYTF.

The chain has TRBV5-4 and TRBJ2-1; 9 bases align to TRBD2. Germline CDR1 is SGHNT and CDR2 is YYREEE (reference sequence). This CDR3 is built from 16 residues. Trimming took 6 bases from V and 2 from J; bases not matched to a gene: 9. CDR3 nucleotide sequence: TGTGCCAGCACCGTCCAAAGCGGGAGGACCTACAATGAGCAGTTCTTC. Protein: CASTVQSGRTYNEQFF.

The chain links TRBV7-9 to TRBJ1-2; D is uncertain. The CDR3 is 13 amino acids. Germline CDR1 is SEHNR and CDR2 is FQNEAQ (reference sequence). Trimming shortened V by 0 bases and J by 7 bases, and 9 bases separated the two germline ends. The CDR3 coding sequence is TGTGCCAGCAGCTTAGCGCAGAGGAGTGGCTACACCTTC. This encodes CASSLAQRSGYTF. Full variable domain (missing parts from reference TRBV7-9 and TRBJ1-2): DTGVSQNPRHKITKRGQNVTFRCDPISEHNRLYWYRQTLGQGPEFLTYFQNEAQLEKSRLLSDRFSAERPKGSFSTLEIQRTEQGDSAMYLCASSLAQRSGYTFGSGTRLTVV.

This sequence joins TRBV5-1 and TRBJ2-5, with 9 bases fitting TRBD2. The CDR3 loop spans 16 amino acids. Germline lookup yields CDR1 SGHRS and CDR2 YFSETQ. V was pared by 0 bases and J by 5 bases, with 8 bases of the junction left unmatched. The CDR3 nucleotides read TGCGCCAGCAGCTTGGATCCGGCGGGGGGGCGTGAGACCCAGTACTTC. The encoded protein is CASSLDPAGGRETQYF.

This clone has a single count. The V and J genes are TRBV11-2 and TRBJ2-3; D is unresolved. The germline gives CDR1 SGHAT, CDR2 FQNNGV. The CDR3 is 16 amino acids. V lost 0 bases and J lost 1, with 11 bases in between. The CDR3 region is CASSLDRGSRTDTQYF. Here the CDR3 DNA reads TGTGCCAGCAGCTTAGATAGAGGATCGCGCACAGATACGCAGTATTTT.

The chain has TRBV7-8 and TRBJ2-6, with D possibly TRBD1 on 6 matching bases. V lost 5 bases and J 4 bases, leaving 12 bases between the germline ends. CDR3 size: 15 residues. The germline CDR1 and CDR2 sequences are SGHVS and FQNEAQ. In DNA, the CDR3 is TGTGCCAGCAGCCCAAGGGGGAGAGGGGCCAACGTCCTGACTTTC. It specifies CASSPRGRGANVLTF.

The chain combines TRBV6-5 with TRBJ2-7; tentatively, D is TRBD1 (6 bases). V was shortened by 5 bases and J by 5 bases, with 13 bases between the two germline ends. The germline V gene has CDR1 MNHEY and CDR2 SVGAGI. The CDR3 totals 13 residues. CDR3 DNA: TGTGCCAGCAGTAACTACAGGGACGACGAGCAGTACTTC. Translation gives CASSNYRDDEQYF.

The chain has TRBV21-1 and TRBJ1-5; TRBD1, the table's D call, lacks a check against the DNA. TRBV21-1 is termed a pseudogene. The CDR3 totals 15 residues. For the CDR3, the DNA is TGTGCCAGCAGCAAATCCGGGGGACAGGATCAGCCCCAGCATTTT. Amino acids: CASSKSGGQDQPQHF.

V gene TRBV7-8 combines with J gene TRBJ2-3; 7 positions match TRBD2. The CDR3 has 14 amino acids. Germline CDR1 is SGHVS and CDR2 is FQNEAQ. V shed 0 bases, J shed 6 bases, and the junction held 3 bases outside the gene matches. CDR3 bases: TGTGCCAGCAGCTTAGCGGGGGGGATGGATACGCAGTATTTT. Translation: CASSLAGGMDTQYF.

V usage is TRBV11-2 and J usage is TRBJ2-2; 11 nucleotides align to TRBD2. CDR3 size: 17 residues. The junction had 3 bases not matched to a gene; V was cut back by 1 base and J by 2 bases. Germline loops: CDR1 SGHAT, CDR2 FQNNGV. As DNA, the CDR3 is TGTGCCAGCAGCTTAGGCGGGACTAGCGGAAACACCGGGGAGCTGTTTTTT. Amino acid sequence: CASSLGGTSGNTGELFF.

The V gene is TRBV19, the J gene TRBJ1-6; D gene unclear. Trimming shortened V by 1 base and J by 9 bases, and 4 bases separated the two germline ends. Germline V gives CDR1 LNHDA, CDR2 SQIVND (reference sequence). The CDR3 sequence is 12 residues long. CDR3 bases: TGTGCCAGTAGTATAGGAGGTTCACCCCTCCACTTT. This translates into CASSIGGSPLHF. The variable domain in full, completed from reference TRBV19 and TRBJ1-6, reads DGGITQSPKYLFRKEGQNVTLSCEQNLNHDAMYWYRQDPGQGLRLIYYSQIVNDFQKGDIAEGYSVSREKKESFPLTVTSAQKNPTAFYLCASSIGGSPLHFGNGTRLTVT.

This clone has just one count. The chain links TRBV9 to TRBJ1-2; D remains unclear. Germline assignment: CDR1 SGDLS and CDR2 YYNGEE. Trimming removed 0 bases from V and 0 bases from J, with 12 bases in between. The CDR3 contains 16 residues. CDR3 coding DNA: TGTGCCAGCAGCGTAGGGCCCGGGTCTCCTAACTATGGCTACACCTTC. Residues: CASSVGPGSPNYGYTF.

The chain joins TRBV29-1 to TRBJ2-6, with TRBD1 as a possible D gene (6 bases). This CDR3 is built from 14 residues. The V gene's germline CDR1 is SQVTM and CDR2 ANQGSEA. Trimming pared 5 bases from V and 3 bases from J, leaving 11 bases between. As DNA, the CDR3 is TGCAGCGTTCAACAGGGAGATGGGGCCAACGTCCTGACTTTC. Amino acid sequence: CSVQQGDGANVLTF.

The rearrangement joins TRBV19 to TRBJ1-6; no definite D call. The CDR3 contains 14 residues. The V end lost 5 bases, the J end lost 6 bases, and 11 bases lay between the germline ends. The germline gives CDR1 LNHDA, CDR2 SQIVND (reference sequence). This CDR3 is CASSPGGGNSPLHF. DNA for the CDR3: TGTGCCAGTAGTCCCGGTGGAGGTAATTCACCCCTCCACTTT.

This chain joins TRBV6-5 and TRBJ1-4; weak D call: TRBD1 (6 bases). This CDR3 comprises 13 residues. Trimming removed 2 bases at V and 8 bases at J, with 9 bases between. Looked up from germline, CDR1 is MNHEY and CDR2 is SVGAGI. CDR3 in amino acids: CASSYGTGEKLFF. CDR3 coding DNA: TGTGCCAGCAGTTACGGTACAGGGGAAAAACTGTTTTTT.